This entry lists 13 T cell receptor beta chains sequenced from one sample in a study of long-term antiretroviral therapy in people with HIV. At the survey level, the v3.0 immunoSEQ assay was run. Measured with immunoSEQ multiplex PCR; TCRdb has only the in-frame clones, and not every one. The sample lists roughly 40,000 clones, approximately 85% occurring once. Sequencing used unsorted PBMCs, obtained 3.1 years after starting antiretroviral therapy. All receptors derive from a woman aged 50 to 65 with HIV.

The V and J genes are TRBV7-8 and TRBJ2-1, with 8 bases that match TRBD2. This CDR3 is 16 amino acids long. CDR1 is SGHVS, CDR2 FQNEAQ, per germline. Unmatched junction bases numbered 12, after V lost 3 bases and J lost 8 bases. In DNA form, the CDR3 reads TGTGCCAGCAGCTTCCGCTCGGGGGCCGGGGGGGATGAGCAGTTCTTC. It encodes CASSFRSGAGGDEQFF.

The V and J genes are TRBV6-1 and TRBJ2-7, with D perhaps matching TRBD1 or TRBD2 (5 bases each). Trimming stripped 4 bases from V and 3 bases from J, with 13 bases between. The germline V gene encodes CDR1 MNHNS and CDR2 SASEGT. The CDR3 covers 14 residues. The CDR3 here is CASSAPEGNYEQYF. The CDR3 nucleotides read TGTGCCAGCAGTGCCCCTGAGGGGAACTACGAGCAGTACTTC.

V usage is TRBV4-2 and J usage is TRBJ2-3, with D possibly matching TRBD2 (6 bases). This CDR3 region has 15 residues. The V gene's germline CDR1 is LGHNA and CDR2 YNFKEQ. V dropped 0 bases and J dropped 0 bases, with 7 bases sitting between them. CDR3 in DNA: TGTGCCAGCAGCCAAGAAGGGACTAGCACAGATACGCAGTATTTT. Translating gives CASSQEGTSTDTQYF.

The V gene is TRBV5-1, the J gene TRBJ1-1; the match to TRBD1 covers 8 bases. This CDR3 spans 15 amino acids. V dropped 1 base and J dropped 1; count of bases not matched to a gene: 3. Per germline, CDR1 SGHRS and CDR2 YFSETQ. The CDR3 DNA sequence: TGCGCCAGCAGCTTGTCCGGGACAGGGAACACTGAAGCTTTCTTT. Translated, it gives CASSLSGTGNTEAFF.

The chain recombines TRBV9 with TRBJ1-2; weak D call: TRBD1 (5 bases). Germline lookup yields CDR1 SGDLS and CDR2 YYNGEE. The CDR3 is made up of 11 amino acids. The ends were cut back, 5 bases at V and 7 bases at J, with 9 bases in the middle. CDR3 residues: CASRLDTGYTF. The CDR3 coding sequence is TGTGCCAGCAGGCTGGACACTGGCTACACCTTC.

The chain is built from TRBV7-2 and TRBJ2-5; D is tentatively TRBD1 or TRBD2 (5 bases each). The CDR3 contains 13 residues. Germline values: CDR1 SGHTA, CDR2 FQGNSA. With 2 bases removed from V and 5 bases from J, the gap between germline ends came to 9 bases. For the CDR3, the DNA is TGTGCCAGCAGCTTACAGGGAGTGGAGACCCAGTACTTC. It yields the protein CASSLQGVETQYF.

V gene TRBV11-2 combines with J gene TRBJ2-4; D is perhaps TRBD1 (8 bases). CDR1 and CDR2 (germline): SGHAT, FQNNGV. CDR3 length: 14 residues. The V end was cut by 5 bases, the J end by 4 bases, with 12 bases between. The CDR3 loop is CASSDRGGKNIQYF. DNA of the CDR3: TGTGCCAGCAGCGACAGGGGAGGGAAAAACATTCAGTACTTC.

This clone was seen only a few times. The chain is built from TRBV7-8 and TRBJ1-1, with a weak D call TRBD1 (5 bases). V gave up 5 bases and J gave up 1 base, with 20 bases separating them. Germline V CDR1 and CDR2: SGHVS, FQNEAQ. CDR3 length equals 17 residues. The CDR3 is CASSPLALVGQNTEAFF. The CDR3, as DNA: TGTGCCAGCAGCCCCCTAGCCCTCGTGGGGCAGAACACTGAAGCTTTCTTT.

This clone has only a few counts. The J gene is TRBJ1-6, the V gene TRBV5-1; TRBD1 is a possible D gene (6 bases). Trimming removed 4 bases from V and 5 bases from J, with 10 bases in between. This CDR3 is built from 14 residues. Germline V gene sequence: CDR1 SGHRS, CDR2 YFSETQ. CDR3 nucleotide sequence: TGCGCCAGCAGCCAGGCAGGGGATAATTCACCCCTCCACTTT. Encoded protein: CASSQAGDNSPLHF.

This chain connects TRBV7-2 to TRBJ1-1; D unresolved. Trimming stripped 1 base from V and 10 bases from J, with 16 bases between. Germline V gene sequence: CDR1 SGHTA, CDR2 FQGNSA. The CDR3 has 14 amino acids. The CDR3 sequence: CASSLGPGPLVAFF. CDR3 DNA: TGTGCCAGCAGCTTAGGACCTGGACCCCTGGTAGCTTTCTTT.

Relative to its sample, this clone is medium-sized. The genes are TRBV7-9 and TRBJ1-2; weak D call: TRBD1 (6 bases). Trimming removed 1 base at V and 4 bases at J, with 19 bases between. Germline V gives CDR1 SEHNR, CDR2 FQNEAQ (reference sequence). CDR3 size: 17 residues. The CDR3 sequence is CASSLGNPPGASYGYTF. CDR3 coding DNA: TGTGCCAGCAGCTTAGGGAACCCCCCGGGGGCTAGCTATGGCTACACCTTC. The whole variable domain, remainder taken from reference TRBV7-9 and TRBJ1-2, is DTGVSQNPRHKITKRGQNVTFRCDPISEHNRLYWYRQTLGQGPEFLTYFQNEAQLEKSRLLSDRFSAERPKGSFSTLEIQRTEQGDSAMYLCASSLGNPPGASYGYTFGSGTRLTVV.

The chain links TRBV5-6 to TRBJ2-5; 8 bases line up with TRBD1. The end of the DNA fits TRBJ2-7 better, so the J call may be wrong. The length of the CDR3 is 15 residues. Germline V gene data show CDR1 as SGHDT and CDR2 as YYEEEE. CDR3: CASSLSQGAVYEQYF. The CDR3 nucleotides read TGTGCCAGCAGCTTGTCCCAGGGGGCGGTCTACGAGCAGTACTTC.

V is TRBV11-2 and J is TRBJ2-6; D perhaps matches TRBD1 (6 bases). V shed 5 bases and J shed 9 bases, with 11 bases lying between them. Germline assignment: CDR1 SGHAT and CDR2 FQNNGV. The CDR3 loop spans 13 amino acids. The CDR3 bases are TGTGCCAGCAGCGGGGGCAGGCGCAACGTCCTGACTTTC. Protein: CASSGGRRNVLTF.